This TCR beta chain emerged from a study of T cell responses to AZD1222 COVID-19 vaccine. Remarks on this clone: The antigen remains undetermined.

Recipients boosted at about 4 weeks or about 12 weeks are pooled. The repertoire was sequenced with immunoSEQ multiplex PCR; TCRdb's copy has only in-frame clones and lacks some. The repertoire holds under 200,000 clones, with 88% as singletons. Whole-study findings and limits: Clonal diversity may have been underestimated in mostly white British donors.

This receptor was taken from an adult who received the AZD1222 COVID-19 vaccine. The sequenced sample was peripheral blood, obtained 28 days after the second AZD1222 dose.

The CDR3 DNA is TGTGCCTGGAGTCCCCGCCAGGGGGGTAGCTCAGATACGCAGTATTTT. Translating gives CAWSPRQGGSSDTQYF. The chain recombines TRBV30 with TRBJ2-3, with TRBD1 as a possible D gene (7 bases). CDR1 and CDR2 from the germline V gene are GTSNPN and SVGIG (reference sequence). Trimming cost V 2 bases and J 4 bases, with 19 bases left between them. The CDR3 runs to 16 residues.